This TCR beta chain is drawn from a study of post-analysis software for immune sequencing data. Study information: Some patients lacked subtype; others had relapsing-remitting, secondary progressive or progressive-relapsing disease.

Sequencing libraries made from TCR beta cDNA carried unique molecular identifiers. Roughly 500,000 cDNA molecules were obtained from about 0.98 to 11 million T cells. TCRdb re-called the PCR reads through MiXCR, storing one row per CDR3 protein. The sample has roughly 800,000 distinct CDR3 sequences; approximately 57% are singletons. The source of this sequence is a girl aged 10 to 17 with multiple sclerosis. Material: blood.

This CDR3 is CASSNPKGEQYF. The DNA of the CDR3 is TGTGCCAGCAGCAACCCCAAGGGCGAGCAGTACTTC. The chain couples TRBV12-3 or TRBV12-4 to TRBJ2-7; unclear D gene. The germline V and J ends were trimmed by 6 bases and 6 bases, with 12 bases remaining between them. The CDR3 extends over 12 amino acids.